A selection of T cell receptor beta chains follows, all from one sample in a study of T-cell memory formation after mild COVID-19. One entry per CDR3 protein results from TCRdb running MiXCR on the 5' RACE reads. Of about 62,000 distinct CDR3 sequences in the sample, over 8.5% are singletons; the top ten hold about 1.1%. The sample taken for sequencing was PBMCs or a T cell subset sorted from them (not recorded which). Receptors originate from a man aged 18 to 30 who had mild COVID-19 (a few samples of this study predate the infection). Cell type and time point are not known. Both conserved end residues are part of each CDR3. Each record gives: D gene, V gene, CDR3 protein. A D gene is named only where the DNA matches it firmly.

D gene: TRBD1
V gene: TRBV4-1
CDR3 protein: CASSQDRGRAQYF

D gene: TRBD1
V gene: TRBV6-6
CDR3 protein: CASSPGTGHEQYF

D gene: .
V gene: TRBV5-4
CDR3 protein: CASSELTGEDIQYF

D gene: .
V gene: TRBV4-3
CDR3 protein: CASSQNAHGADTQYF

D gene: TRBD1
V gene: TRBV25-1
CDR3 protein: CASSDGQGATDTQYF

D gene: .
V gene: TRBV12-5
CDR3 protein: CASGLSRITDTQYF

D gene: .
V gene: TRBV20-1
CDR3 protein: CSARDGTEYNSPLHF

D gene: .
V gene: TRBV12-3/TRBV12-4
CDR3 protein: CASSLQGFNAEAFF

D gene: TRBD1
V gene: TRBV24-1
CDR3 protein: CATSDPDRPNTEAFF

D gene: TRBD2
V gene: TRBV4-3
CDR3 protein: CASSQEASLAGASDTQYF

D gene: .
V gene: TRBV15
CDR3 protein: CATRRGGETQYF

D gene: TRBD2
V gene: TRBV7-9
CDR3 protein: CASHKGLAASTDTQYF

D gene: .
V gene: TRBV4-2
CDR3 protein: CASSQDFMSSYNSPLHF

D gene: TRBD2
V gene: TRBV5-1
CDR3 protein: CASSLLVAGSYNEQFF

D gene: .
V gene: TRBV7-3
CDR3 protein: CASSATLGEQFF

D gene: .
V gene: TRBV12-3/TRBV12-4
CDR3 protein: CATNRGGVGELFF

D gene: TRBD2
V gene: TRBV12-3/TRBV12-4
CDR3 protein: CASSPAGADTQYF

D gene: .
V gene: TRBV20-1
CDR3 protein: CSASVNYGYTF

D gene: .
V gene: TRBV7-2
CDR3 protein: CASSLGGTWSPLHF

D gene: .
V gene: TRBV19
CDR3 protein: CASIPGLGRNTEAFF

D gene: .
V gene: TRBV5-5
CDR3 protein: CASSLGTDSYQPQHF

D gene: .
V gene: TRBV7-2
CDR3 protein: CASSSQGSDEQFF

D gene: TRBD1
V gene: TRBV5-1
CDR3 protein: CASSLQEGGANEKLFF

D gene: .
V gene: TRBV5-1
CDR3 protein: CASSPGGGLGNQPQHF

D gene: TRBD2
V gene: TRBV7-2
CDR3 protein: CASSLALAGAGTDTQYF

D gene: .
V gene: TRBV5-1
CDR3 protein: CASSFWGSTDTQYF

D gene: TRBD1
V gene: TRBV7-2
CDR3 protein: CASSLQGDRYNEQFF

D gene: .
V gene: TRBV27
CDR3 protein: CASSRGPMETQYF

D gene: TRBD2
V gene: TRBV20-1
CDR3 protein: CSARGYNEQFF

D gene: .
V gene: TRBV7-2
CDR3 protein: CASSFNYGYTF

D gene: .
V gene: TRBV12-3/TRBV12-4
CDR3 protein: CASSGVGGHTDTQYF

D gene: .
V gene: TRBV5-1
CDR3 protein: CASSSGQTRGGELFF